This TCR beta chain emerged from a study of blood T cell repertoires in COVID-19. Across the study: Researchers got acute and convalescent COVID-19 samples from the United States, Italy and Spain.

The trim removed 3 bases at V and 0 bases at J, leaving 6 bases unmatched. This CDR3 spans 16 amino acids. The germline gives CDR1 SGDLS, CDR2 YYNGEE. Everyone who took part was 18 to 89 years old, and they came from 24 US areas. Cohorts were assigned according to the clinical history that participants reported. Methods used by the authors: Amplification of reference gene primers provided the estimated nucleated cell counts. Assay used: immunoSEQ multiplex PCR; TCRdb lists only in-frame clones, some missing. That table is the source of V, J and clone size, and D and trimming were worked out from the DNA. The table has over 150,000 clones, approximately 85% seen once.

The chain uses TRBV9 and TRBJ2-1; 7 bases match TRBD1. Sequencing input: PBMCs or T cells enriched from blood (not recorded which). The TCR comes from a man aged 35 to 55 who had recovered from COVID-19. The CDR3 coding sequence is TGTGCCAGCAGCGGACTCAGGGGGAGCTCCTACAATGAGCAGTTCTTC. It codes for CASSGLRGSSYNEQFF.